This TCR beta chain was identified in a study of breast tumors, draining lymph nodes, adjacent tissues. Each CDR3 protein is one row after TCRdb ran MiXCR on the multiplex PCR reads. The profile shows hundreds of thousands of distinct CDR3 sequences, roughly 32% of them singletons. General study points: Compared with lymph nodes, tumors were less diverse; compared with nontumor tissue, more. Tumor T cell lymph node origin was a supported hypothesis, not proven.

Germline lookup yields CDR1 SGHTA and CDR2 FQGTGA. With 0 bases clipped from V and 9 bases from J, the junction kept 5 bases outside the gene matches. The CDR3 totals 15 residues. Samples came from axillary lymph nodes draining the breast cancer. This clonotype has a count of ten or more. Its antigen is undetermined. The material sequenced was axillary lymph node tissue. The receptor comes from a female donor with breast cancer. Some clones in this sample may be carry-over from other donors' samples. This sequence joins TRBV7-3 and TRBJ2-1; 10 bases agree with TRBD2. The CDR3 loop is CASSLTASGRGEQFF. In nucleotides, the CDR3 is TGTGCCAGCAGCTTAACCGCTAGCGGGAGAGGTGAGCAGTTCTTC.